The sequence of this T cell receptor beta chain was determined in a study of human CD8 memory T cell subsets. This clonotype was detected ten times or more. The antigen remains undetermined. Whole-study findings and limits: Stem-like memory and precursor exhausted T cells were similarly highly diverse; effector memory cells were not. According to Chao1 estimates, stem-like memory T cells seemed more diverse than precursor exhausted T cells were.

UMI-labeled 5' RACE was used to make TCR beta libraries. How the authors handled the data: Functional CDR3 beta clonotypes numbered roughly 2,700 to 18,000 per TCR beta library. TCRdb independently ran MiXCR on the 5' RACE reads; one entry per CDR3 protein. The authors' filters were not applied to this entry. The sample carries more than 6,000 distinct CDR3 sequences, 3% to 5% recorded once. The PBMC came from buffy coats of healthy donors. The sequence derives from a human donor in good health. Sequencing used CD8+ T cells from PBMCs.

The CDR3 coding sequence is TGTGCCAGCAGAATGCGGGGGAGCTCCTACGAGCAGTACTTC. Its protein product is CASRMRGSSYEQYF. The chain joins TRBV28 to TRBJ2-7; TRBD2 aligns across 7 bases. CDR1 and CDR2 (germline): MDHEN, SYDVKM. V shed 6 bases and J 0 bases; nucleotides not matched to a gene: 5. The CDR3 runs to 14 residues.